This T cell receptor beta chain was identified during a study of shared clonotypes between healthy human individuals (TCRdb year 2020). Background for the entire study: The cohort included three men and a couple of women between 18 and 49 years of age. For each donor, three plates each were used for CD4 naive and CD4 memory, two plates were used for CD8 naive, and one plate was used for CD8 memory. To estimate repertoire size and how much clonotypes are shared between individuals, the study performed deep sequencing of blood TCR repertoires from about 5 healthy adults. To increase sequencing depth and limit assay-specific biases, TCR repertoire library preparation and sequencing were carried out by different laboratories using diverse techniques. Between about 0.9 and 8.9 billion PBMCs per donor were obtained by leukapheresis. What the study reported, not specific to this receptor: Naive subsets generally had larger estimated clonotype richness than memory subsets. Across a few donors, 4.5% to 6.5% of naive CD4, around 3.5% of naive CD8, roughly 2.3% of memory CD4, and about 0.4% of memory CD8 clonotypes were shared. Incomplete sequencing was indicated by rarefaction of sorted-subset datasets, despite the large sequencing depth. The genetic and exposure-history diversity represented was limited by the small number of donors. Pairwise subsampling led to the expectation that sequencing depth would affect the degree of clonotype sharing among donors. Sampling was restricted to blood, and TCR repertoires in tissues likely differ from the TCR repertoires found in blood. Compared with non-shared clonotypes, the clonotypes found in all four sorted-subset donors had higher generation probabilities.

Concerning this clone: Its antigen has not been determined. No base-level quality is on record; no much larger clone is a single base apart.

Using the deep immunoSEQ assay, multiplex PCR amplified TCR CDR3 regions from genomic DNA. Genomic DNA extracted from each cell subset was distributed evenly over all wells of several immunoSEQ 96-well plates, and each plate served as one replicate. For sorted subsets, 200 to 250 ng of genomic DNA, equivalent to tens of thousands of T cell genomes, went into each replicate PCR. Purified libraries were measured with a Qubit 3.0 fluorometer, size-checked on a Bioanalyzer 2100, and measured again with the KAPA Library Quantification kit. Every immunoSEQ 96-well plate was sequenced on a dedicated single-read 150-cycle Illumina NextSeq 550 flow cell. From the authors' description of their analysis: Because only junctional sequences without quality scores were contained in the immunoSEQ output, filtering matching that applied to full-length reads could not be performed. To assign V/J genes and CDR3, sequences were annotated using PyIR, a Python wrapper for IgBLAST v1.9, with IMGT germline references. Reads were filtered out if the reads had weak V/J assignments (E-value above 1e-6), no CDR3, stop codons, out-of-frame junctions, or ambiguous translated residues. V3J clonotypes were defined by identical inferred V gene, J gene, and CDR3 amino acid sequence. The percentage overlap between two repertoires was calculated by dividing the number of shared unique clonotypes by the size of the smaller repertoire. RTK rarefaction, the Chao1 estimator, and Recon v2.1 estimates of unobserved clonotypes were used to assess repertoire richness. Generation probabilities were computed with OLGA for all TCRbeta clonotypes obtained by the gDNA method from a few donors. In its TCRdb copy, this immuneACCESS table keeps in-frame sequences only and misses some clones. Where compared with another copy, unresolved V genes explain less than half of these, and the others have no known cause. The DNA was the basis for D and trimming; V, J and clone size are from that table. The sample yields roughly 2.2 million clones; about 92% were counted once. The ten largest clones add up to under 0.45% of the sample.

Healthy HIV-negative adults with no recently reported acute infections or vaccinations were included as donors. Every donor was a Caucasian adult residing in Nashville, Tennessee, USA. CD4+ T cells were enriched by magnetic negative selection, after which naive cells were positively selected on CD45RA and the negative fraction was taken as the memory subset. Blood was obtained by leukapheresis, after which PBMCs were separated by Ficoll-Histopaque density gradient centrifugation and cryopreserved in liquid nitrogen vapor phase. Analytical flow cytometry was used to check the purity and quantity of each magnetically sorted T cell population. Genomic DNA was isolated from every sorted fraction and measured by UV absorbance on a Nanodrop 2000c. From a lookup of the germline V gene, CDR1 and CDR2 are MDHEN and SYDVKM. The CDR3 runs 15 residues from the cysteine to the phenylalanine. Here the CDR3 DNA is all that survives: 45 bases in frame from base 1. V is shortened by 4 bases, J by 4 bases, and the region joining them spans 17 bases.

The sequenced material came from naive CD4+ T cells from PBMCs. The cell subset or site label, as the study defines it: CD45RA+ positively selected. This clonotype was sampled from a man aged 18-30 years in good health. Some clones in this sample may be carry-over from other donors' samples. The chain links TRBV28 with TRBJ2-7; TRBD1 is a weak D gene call, 6 bases matching. CDR3 sequence: CASSSPRQGRYEQYF. In nucleotides, the sequence is TGTGCCAGCAGTTCACCCCGGCAGGGGCGGTACGAGCAGTACTTC.